This T cell receptor (beta chain) originates from a study of CD8+ T cells in alopecia areata. Study-level background: Tofacitinib administration to treated patients was oral, at 5 to 10 mg twice daily.

Researchers gathered lesional scalp punch biopsies and peripheral blood from patients with alopecia areata. Deletions cut 0 bases from V and 3 bases from J, with 11 bases between. The germline gives CDR1 LGHNA, CDR2 YNFKEQ. There are 15 residues in the CDR3. Whole-study findings and limits: Higher clonality than in normal scalp was seen in lesional scalp, especially alopecia totalis/universalis.

This clone has a handful of counts. The antigen is not known. RNA, once extracted, was reverse transcribed into cDNA for use as the sequencing template. Libraries were prepared by immunoSEQ multiplex PCR; TCRdb keeps only in-frame clonotypes and omits some of them. The sample carries approximately 66,000 clones, approximately 58% recorded once. This clonotype originated in a human donor with alopecia areata. The source material was CD8+ T cells sorted from blood, sampled at week 0. This chain links TRBV4-2 with TRBJ1-2; possibly TRBD1 for D (5 bases). This CDR3 reads CASSQEEATDYGYTF. The CDR3, as DNA: TGTGCCAGCAGCCAAGAAGAAGCGACAGACTATGGCTACACCTTC.